This T cell receptor beta chain was recorded in a study of blood T cell repertoires in COVID-19. About the study: Collection of acute and convalescent COVID-19 samples took place in the United States, Italy and Spain. PBMCs, B-cell-depleted T cells, or T cells were the source of the cDNA or gDNA that made up the material.

Per the original data handling: Reference gene primers were amplified, and this amplification served to estimate nucleated cell counts. Data came from immunoSEQ multiplex PCR; TCRdb stores just in-frame clones and leaves some out. The DNA was the basis for D and trimming; V, J and clone size are from that table. The sample has about 240,000 clones, more than 75% seen once. In germline, CDR1 is MDHEN, CDR2 SYDVKM. Trimming took 6 bases from V and 1 from J; bases not matched to a gene: 6. CDR3 size: 16 residues. The source of this sequence is a man older than 75 with acute or convalescent COVID-19. V gene TRBV28 combines with J gene TRBJ2-2, with 9 bases aligning to TRBD1. Source material: peripheral blood. The DNA for the CDR3 is TGTGCCAGCAGCAACATGGGACAGGGGAACACCGGGGAGCTGTTTTTT. Translation gives CASSNMGQGNTGELFF.